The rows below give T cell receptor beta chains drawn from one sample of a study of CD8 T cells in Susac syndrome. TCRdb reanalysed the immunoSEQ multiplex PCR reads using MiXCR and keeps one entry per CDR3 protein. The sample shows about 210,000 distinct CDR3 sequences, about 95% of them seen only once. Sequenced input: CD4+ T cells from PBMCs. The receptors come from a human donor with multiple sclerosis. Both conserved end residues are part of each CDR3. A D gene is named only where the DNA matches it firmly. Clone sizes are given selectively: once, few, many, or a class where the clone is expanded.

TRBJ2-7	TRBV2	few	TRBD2	CASSQGLAGGYEQYF	TGTGCCAGCAGTCAGGGACTAGCGGGAGGCTACGAGCAGTACTTC
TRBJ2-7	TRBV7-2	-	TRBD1	CASSGRQGAGDEQYF	TGTGCCAGCAGCGGTCGACAGGGGGCCGGGGACGAGCAGTACTTC
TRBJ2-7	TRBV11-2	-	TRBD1	CASSTRTGNYEQYF	TGTGCCAGCAGCACCAGGACAGGCAATTACGAGCAGTACTTC
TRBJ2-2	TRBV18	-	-	CASSPLDRATGELFF	TGTGCCAGCTCACCCCTTGACAGAGCCACCGGGGAGCTGTTTTTT
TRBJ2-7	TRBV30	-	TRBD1	CALDRGSYEQYF	TGTGCCCTGGACAGGGGATCCTACGAGCAGTACTTC
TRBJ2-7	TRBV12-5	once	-	CASGLRTLSTEQYF	TGTGCTAGTGGTTTAAGGACTCTTTCTACCGAGCAGTACTTC
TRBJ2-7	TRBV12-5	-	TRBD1	CASARQGFHEQYF	TGTGCTAGTGCCCGACAGGGGTTCCACGAGCAGTACTTC
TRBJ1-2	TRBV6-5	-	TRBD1	CASSPGTGGGYGYTF	TGTGCCAGCAGTCCCGGGACAGGGGGCGGGTATGGCTACACCTTC
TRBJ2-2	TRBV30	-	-	CAWSRGQSTGELFF	TGTGCCTGGAGTCGAGGGCAGTCCACCGGGGAGCTGTTTTTT
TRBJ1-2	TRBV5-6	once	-	CASSTWTALGYGYTF	TGTGCCAGCAGCACCTGGACCGCCCTCGGCTATGGCTACACCTTC
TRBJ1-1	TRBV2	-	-	CASSEELNTEAFF	TGTGCCAGCAGTGAAGAGTTGAACACTGAAGCTTTCTTT
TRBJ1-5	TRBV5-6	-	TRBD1	CASSLGQGVNQPQHF	TGTGCCAGCAGCTTGGGGCAGGGGGTTAATCAGCCCCAGCATTTT
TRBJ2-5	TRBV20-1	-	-	CSGQAGKYQETQYF	TGCAGTGGGCAGGCAGGGAAGTACCAAGAGACCCAGTACTTC
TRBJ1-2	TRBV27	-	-	CASSLSWGGYGYTF	TGTGCCAGCTCCTTGTCCTGGGGCGGCTATGGCTACACCTTC
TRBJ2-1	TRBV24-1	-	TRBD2	CATSDRLAGAYEQFF	TGTGCCACCAGTGACCGACTAGCGGGCGCCTATGAGCAGTTCTTC
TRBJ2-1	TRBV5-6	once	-	CASSFFAGAIYNEQFF	TGTGCCAGCAGCTTCTTTGCGGGGGCCATTTACAATGAGCAGTTCTTC
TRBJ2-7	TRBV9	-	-	CASSPGGSLSSEQYF	TGTGCCAGCAGCCCAGGGGGGAGTCTAAGCTCCGAGCAGTACTTC
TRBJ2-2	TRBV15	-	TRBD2	CATSSNLAGLTGELFF	TGTGCCACCAGCTCAAATCTAGCGGGACTAACCGGGGAGCTGTTTTTT
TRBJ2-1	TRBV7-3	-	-	CASSLRGNLGEQFF	TGTGCCAGCAGCTTAAGAGGGAATCTCGGTGAGCAGTTCTTC
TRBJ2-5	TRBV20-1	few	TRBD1	CSAPPGGRETQYF	TGCAGTGCTCCACCAGGGGGTAGAGAGACCCAGTACTTC
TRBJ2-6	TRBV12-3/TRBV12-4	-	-	CASSFAGRGANVLTF	TGTGCCAGCAGTTTCGCGGGGCGAGGGGCCAACGTCCTGACTTTC
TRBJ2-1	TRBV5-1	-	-	CASSLQNLYNEQFF	TGCGCCAGCAGCTTGCAGAATCTTTACAATGAGCAGTTCTTC
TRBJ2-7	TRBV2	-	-	CASSEMRVNHEQYF	TGTGCCAGCAGTGAAATGAGGGTTAACCACGAGCAGTACTTC
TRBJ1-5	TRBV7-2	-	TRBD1	CASSSGTGAGQPQHF	TGTGCCAGCAGCTCCGGGACAGGGGCCGGTCAGCCCCAGCATTTT
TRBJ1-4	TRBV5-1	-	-	CASSPRTGNEKLFF	TGCGCCAGCAGCCCTCGGACGGGTAATGAAAAACTGTTTTTT
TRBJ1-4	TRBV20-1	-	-	CSAREGGATNEKLFF	TGCAGTGCTAGAGAGGGTGGGGCAACTAATGAAAAACTGTTTTTT
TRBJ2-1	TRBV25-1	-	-	CASSESRVYNEQFF	TGTGCCAGCAGTGAATCGAGGGTTTACAATGAGCAGTTCTTC
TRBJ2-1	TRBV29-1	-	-	CSEGTVPHNEQFF	TGCAGCGAGGGGACCGTTCCACACAATGAGCAGTTCTTC
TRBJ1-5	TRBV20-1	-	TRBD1	CSALTGLRNQPQHF	TGCAGTGCTCTGACAGGGTTGCGCAATCAGCCCCAGCATTTT